Listed below are T cell receptor beta chains from one sample, sequenced in a study of T cells after yellow fever vaccination. Using its own MiXCR run on the 5' RACE reads, TCRdb lists one record per CDR3 protein. The sample contains over 110,000 distinct CDR3 sequences, 7.7% of which appear only once. The sample consisted of CD4+ T cells sorted from PBMCs, taken 5 days after the yellow fever booster vaccination. The receptors were gathered from a man aged 30 to 45 who received the YFV17D yellow fever vaccine. CDR3s include the opening cysteine and the closing phenylalanine or tryptophan. Each record gives: V gene, J gene, D gene, clone size, CDR3 length, CDR3 protein, CDR3 DNA. D genes are given only for firm matches. A row's size may be missing; if present it is once, few, many or a size class.

TRBV10-1	TRBJ2-1	TRBD2	few	23	CASRRGEHSGTSGGRPSYNEQFF	TGCGCCAGCAGGAGGGGCGAGCACAGTGGGACTAGCGGGGGCCGGCCCTCCTACAATGAGCAGTTCTTC
TRBV29-1	TRBJ2-3	-	many	14	CSVVGTLRADTQYF	TGCAGCGTTGTTGGGACCCTACGAGCAGATACGCAGTATTTT
TRBV9	TRBJ2-5	TRBD1	many	16	CASSVGQGALRETQYF	TGTGCCAGCAGCGTAGGACAGGGGGCGCTCAGAGAGACCCAGTACTTC
TRBV7-9	TRBJ1-5	-	-	13	CASSLAKNQPQHF	TGTGCCAGCAGCCTAGCTAAGAATCAGCCCCAGCATTTT
TRBV10-2	TRBJ2-7	-	many	13	CASSEQSTYEQYF	TGCGCCAGCAGTGAGCAGTCTACCTACGAGCAGTACTTC
TRBV20-1	TRBJ1-2	-	many	12	CSAEVLPNGYTF	TGCAGTGCCGAGGTTCTTCCAAATGGCTACACCTTC
TRBV12-3/TRBV12-4	TRBJ1-1	-	many	15	CASTPGGTLNTEAFF	TGTGCCAGCACCCCCGGTGGTACGCTGAACACTGAAGCTTTCTTT
TRBV2	TRBJ2-3	TRBD2	-	18	CASSPAAGAGASTDTQYF	TGTGCCAGCAGCCCGGCGGCGGGAGCGGGAGCTAGCACAGATACGCAGTATTTT
TRBV5-1	TRBJ2-7	-	many	14	CASSPQGASYEQYF	TGCGCCAGCAGCCCGCAGGGTGCATCCTACGAGCAGTACTTC
TRBV20-1	TRBJ2-1	TRBD2	many	14	CSAPTSERVSEQFF	TGCAGTGCTCCAACTAGCGAAAGGGTTAGTGAGCAGTTCTTC
TRBV12-3/TRBV12-4	TRBJ2-2	TRBD2	many	18	CASSSRRLAGGLTGELFF	TGTGCCAGCAGTTCCCGCAGACTAGCGGGAGGCCTCACCGGGGAGCTGTTTTTT
TRBV5-4	TRBJ2-5	-	many	15	CASSGGGSFRETQYF	TGTGCCAGCAGCGGGGGCGGGAGCTTTAGGGAGACCCAGTACTTC
TRBV11-2	TRBJ2-3	TRBD2	few	20	CASSPPPGRAWWKNTDTQYF	TGTGCCAGCAGCCCCCCCCCCGGGAGGGCGTGGTGGAAAAACACAGATACGCAGTATTTT